This record concerns one T cell receptor beta chain sequence. This record belongs to a study of blood T cell repertoires in COVID-19. Study background: Sources were T cells, B-cell-depleted T cells, or PBMCs; the material itself was cDNA or gDNA.

Sequenced by immunoSEQ multiplex PCR; TCRdb stores in-frame clones only, minus some. Of 140,000 to 150,000 clones listed, around 82% were seen once; the top ten hold more than 40%. Per germline, CDR1 MNHNS and CDR2 SASEGT. The CDR3 extends over 15 amino acids. V was trimmed by 3 bases and J by 9 bases, leaving 21 bases between them. The chain links TRBV6-1 to TRBJ2-7; the D is unclear. The source material was peripheral blood. This sequence originates from a human donor in a cohort sampled during active COVID-19. CDR3 sequence reads: CASSESGRFLAGQYV. The CDR3 DNA follows: TGTGCCAGCAGTGAGTCAGGCAGGTTTCTCGCAGGGCAGTACGTC.